The 29 T cell receptor beta chains below all came from one sample that was sequenced in a study of persistence of HIV-infected CD4 T cells. The antigens of these receptors remain unknown. The libraries were made with immunoSEQ version 4 in survey mode. Using immunoSEQ multiplex PCR, the repertoire was profiled, and TCRdb retains in-frame clones only, with some absent. The repertoire has roughly 43,000 clones, more than 70% of them found once; the top ten carry 0.85% to 1.3%. Nonspecific anti-CD3/anti-CD28 bead stimulation represents the broad CD4+ T cell repertoire. CD4+ T cells upregulating both CD40 ligand and CD69 were sorted as responding cells. This sample comprised CD4+ T cells sorted from PBMCs after roughly 18-hour stimulation, obtained from a patient who received antiretroviral therapy. The receptors shown here come from an adult man with HIV who was CMV-seropositive.

The chain joins TRBV6-6 to TRBJ1-6; D uncertain. This CDR3 has 15 amino acids. The V gene's germline CDR1 is MNHNY and CDR2 SVGAGI (reference sequence). V was pared by 4 bases and J by 6 bases, with 13 bases between. DNA for the CDR3: TGTGCCAGCAGTTCCGGGCCCGGTCGTAATTCACCCCTCCACTTT. It encodes CASSSGPGRNSPLHF.

This clone came up once. V gene TRBV28 combines with J gene TRBJ2-7; 12 nucleotides line up with TRBD1. The germline CDR1 and CDR2 sequences are MDHEN and SYDVKM. Trimming removed 6 bases from V and 6 bases from J; junction bases left unmatched: 6. CDR3 length equals 14 residues. CDR3 coding DNA: TGTGCCAGCAGCACCGGGACAGGGGGCCGCGAGCAGTACTTC. Its protein product is CASSTGTGGREQYF. The complete variable domain, with remaining parts taken from reference TRBV28 and TRBJ2-7, reads DVKVTQSSRYLVKRTGEKVFLECVQDMDHENMFWYRQDPGLGLRLIYFSYDVKMKEKGDIPEGYSVSREKKERFSLILESASTNQTSMYLCASSTGTGGREQYFGPGTRLTVT.

The CDR3 protein is CSVGNRLNTEAFF. The CDR3 DNA is TGCAGCGTTGGGAACAGATTGAACACTGAAGCTTTCTTT. This chain joins TRBV29-1 and TRBJ1-1, with D unclear. The ends were cut back, 4 bases at V and 0 bases at J, with 9 bases in the middle. This CDR3 spans 13 amino acids. Germline-derived CDR1 and CDR2 are SQVTM and ANQGSEA.

The V call is TRBV3-1 (or the pseudogene TRBV3-2), the J call TRBJ1-4, with D perhaps TRBD1 (5 bases). V dropped 2 bases and J dropped 0 bases, with 10 bases sitting between them. Per germline, CDR1 LGHDT and CDR2 YNNKEL (reference sequence). This CDR3 region has 16 residues. This chain's CDR3 is CASSQPGTPTNEKLFF. CDR3 nucleotides: TGTGCCAGCAGCCAACCCGGGACTCCAACTAATGAAAAACTGTTTTTT.

Here the CDR3 reads CASSRGGYEQYF. DNA of the CDR3: TGTGCCAGCAGCCGCGGGGGTTACGAGCAGTACTTC. The rearrangement links TRBV28 to TRBJ2-7; 7 positions agree with TRBD2. Germline V gene lookup returns CDR1 MDHEN and CDR2 SYDVKM. There are 12 residues in the CDR3. J was trimmed by 4 bases and V by 6 bases; bases with no gene match: 3.

The rearrangement links TRBV5-1 to TRBJ2-2; unclear D gene. V lost 1 base and J lost 3, with 4 bases in between. Germline V gene sequence: CDR1 SGHRS, CDR2 YFSETQ. The CDR3 extends over 13 amino acids. CDR3 sequence reads: CASSLSDTGELFF. The CDR3 DNA is TGCGCCAGCAGCTTGTCCGACACCGGGGAGCTGTTTTTT.

The rearrangement links TRBV5-1 to TRBJ2-7, with 7 positions matching TRBD1. The CDR3 runs to 14 residues. Germline V gene sequence: CDR1 SGHRS, CDR2 YFSETQ. J gave up 6 bases and V 2 bases, and 8 bases lay outside the gene matches. Here the CDR3 reads CASSLPGTAPEQYF. The DNA for the CDR3 is TGCGCCAGCAGCTTACCCGGGACAGCCCCCGAGCAGTACTTC. The whole variable domain, remainder taken from reference TRBV5-1 and TRBJ2-7, is KAGVTQTPRYLIKTRGQQVTLSCSPISGHRSVSWYQQTPGQGLQFLFEYFSETQRNKGNFPGRFSGRQFSNSRSEMNVSTLELGDSALYLCASSLPGTAPEQYFGPGTRLTVT.

The chain has TRBV18 and TRBJ2-7; D could derive from TRBD1 or TRBD2 (5 bases each). CDR1 is KGHSH, CDR2 LQKENI, per germline. The CDR3 contains 16 residues. V was cut by 6 bases and J by 3 bases, with 21 bases left in between. CDR3 loop: CASSSETGPGIYEQYF. CDR3 DNA: TGTGCCAGCTCTTCGGAAACGGGACCAGGGATCTACGAGCAGTACTTC.

The gene calls are TRBV19 and TRBJ1-5; no clear D gene. The germline gives CDR1 LNHDA, CDR2 SQIVND (reference sequence). This CDR3 contains 12 residues. With 6 bases removed from V and 7 bases from J, the gap between germline ends came to 10 bases. The CDR3 DNA follows: TGTGCCAGTAGATTTCCGGGGCAGCCCCAGCATTTT. It translates to CASRFPGQPQHF.

The rearrangement links TRBV7-8 to TRBJ2-3, with a tentative D call TRBD1 (6 bases). Germline V gives CDR1 SGHVS, CDR2 FQNEAQ. V lost 4 bases and J lost 4, with 18 bases in between. This CDR3 spans 16 amino acids. In DNA, the CDR3 is TGTGCCAGCAGCTCGGCAGTAGGGGGTAGGGCAGATACGCAGTATTTT. Translation gives CASSSAVGGRADTQYF.

This chain connects TRBV7-9 to TRBJ2-2, with unresolved D. Trimming left V 4 bases short and J 4 bases short, with 7 bases between. This CDR3 is built from 13 residues. Germline V CDR1 and CDR2: SEHNR, FQNEAQ (reference sequence). The CDR3 DNA reads TGTGCCAGCAGCTATGTACCCACCGGGGAGCTGTTTTTT. Its translation is CASSYVPTGELFF.

This clone is a singleton in its sample. DNA for the CDR3: TGTGCCAGCAGTGAGGGGAATCAGCCCCAGCATTTT. Translation: CASSEGNQPQHF. The V gene is TRBV2, the J gene TRBJ1-5, with unresolved D. CDR3 length: 12 residues. Germline assignment: CDR1 SNHLY and CDR2 FYNNEI. V was shortened by 3 bases and J by 4 bases, with 4 bases between the two germline ends.

The chain recombines TRBV7-2 with TRBJ2-3; maybe TRBD2 (6 bases). The germline CDR1 and CDR2 sequences are SGHTA and FQGNSA. V was shortened by 3 bases and J by 1 base, with 17 bases between the two germline ends. This CDR3 region has 17 residues. CDR3: CASSLGSGTVGTDTQYF. In nucleotides, the CDR3 is TGTGCCAGCAGCTTGGGATCCGGGACTGTGGGCACAGATACGCAGTATTTT.

The chain combines TRBV9 with TRBJ2-4; D might be TRBD1 (6 bases). Germline CDR1 SGDLS, CDR2 YYNGEE. CDR3 length equals 14 residues. V gave up 4 bases and J gave up 8 bases, with 16 bases separating them. CDR3 loop: CASSFSGEWDIQYF. CDR3 nucleotides: TGTGCCAGCAGCTTCTCAGGGGAGTGGGACATTCAGTACTTC. The complete variable domain, with remaining parts taken from reference TRBV9 and TRBJ2-4, reads DSGVTQTPKHLITATGQRVTLRCSPRSGDLSVYWYQQSLDQGLQFLIQYYNGEERAKGNILERFSAQQFPDLHSELNLSSLELGDSALYFCASSFSGEWDIQYFGAGTRLSVL.

The chain recombines TRBV6-5 with TRBJ1-4, with TRBD1 matching over 10 bases. The germline V gene encodes CDR1 MNHEY and CDR2 SVGAGI. Trimming cost V 7 bases and J 7 bases; bases outside gene matches: 6. This CDR3 contains 14 residues. CDR3 sequence: CASKTGGNGEKLFF. CDR3 sequence (DNA): TGTGCCAGCAAGACAGGGGGCAATGGTGAAAAACTGTTTTTT.

This clone appeared once. This sequence joins TRBV27 and TRBJ1-5; 8 bases align to TRBD1. CDR1 is MNHEY, CDR2 SMNVEV, per germline (reference sequence). The length of the CDR3 is 16 residues. V lost 6 bases, J lost 0 bases, and 7 bases stayed unmatched. Here the CDR3 reads CASRFDRGLSNQPQHF. CDR3 DNA: TGTGCCAGCAGGTTCGACAGGGGCCTTAGCAATCAGCCCCAGCATTTT.

V usage is TRBV5-4 and J usage is TRBJ2-2, with 7 bases lining up with TRBD2. Looked up from germline, CDR1 is SGHNT and CDR2 is YYREEE (reference sequence). V gave up 4 bases and J gave up 7 bases; unmatched junction bases: 1. The CDR3 is made up of 12 amino acids. The CDR3 reads CASSRDYGELFF. The CDR3 DNA sequence: TGTGCCAGCAGCCGGGACTACGGGGAGCTGTTTTTT.

This clone was found a few times. The rearrangement uses TRBV6-7 and TRBJ2-2; 9 nucleotides line up with TRBD1. TRBV6-7 is noted as an ORF with a role that remains uncertain. The CDR3 totals 16 residues. The V and J ends lost 3 bases and 3 bases, in that order; junction bases with no gene match: 5. CDR3 DNA: TGTGCCAGCAGTTATGGGGGACAGGGACACACCGGGGAGCTGTTTTTT. Translation gives CASSYGGQGHTGELFF.

The J gene is TRBJ2-1, the V gene TRBV6-4; D is uncertain. Germline CDR1 is MRHNA and CDR2 is SNTAGT. Trimming shortened V by 2 bases and J by 7 bases, and 9 bases separated the two germline ends. The CDR3 runs to 13 residues. The CDR3 DNA sequence: TGTGCCAGCAGTGACGGGTGGGCTAATGAGCAGTTCTTC. Translated, it gives CASSDGWANEQFF.

The chain is built from TRBV30 and TRBJ2-7; perhaps D is TRBD1 or TRBD2 (5 bases each). CDR3 length equals 14 residues. Germline V CDR1 and CDR2: GTSNPN, SVGIG (reference sequence). V was pared by 1 base and J by 0 bases, with 10 bases between. The CDR3 here is CAWSARDLSYEQYF. The DNA of the CDR3 is TGTGCCTGGAGTGCCCGGGACCTCTCCTACGAGCAGTACTTC.

The chain links TRBV5-1 to TRBJ1-3; D is ambiguous. From germline, CDR1 is SGHRS and CDR2 YFSETQ. V was pared by 0 bases and J by 8 bases, with 9 bases between. This CDR3 is 13 amino acids long. DNA for the CDR3: TGCGCCAGCAGCTTGGGTATTTCCGACACCATATATTTT. It encodes CASSLGISDTIYF.

V gene TRBV6-5 combines with J gene TRBJ1-2; D unresolved. The length of the CDR3 is 14 residues. V lost 0 bases and J 2 bases, leaving 7 bases between the germline ends. Germline-derived CDR1 and CDR2 are MNHEY and SVGAGI. CDR3 DNA: TGTGCCAGCAGTTACTCGTCCGGGAACTATGGCTACACCTTC. Protein: CASSYSSGNYGYTF.

The chain is built from TRBV4-2 and TRBJ2-5; 9 bases are a match to TRBD1. The germline gives CDR1 LGHNA, CDR2 YNFKEQ. This CDR3 region has 15 residues. The V and J ends lost 1 base and 5 bases, in that order; junction bases with no gene match: 5. The chain's CDR3 is CASSQGTGVEETQYF. In nucleotides, the CDR3 is TGTGCCAGCAGCCAAGGGACAGGGGTTGAGGAGACCCAGTACTTC.

The V gene is TRBV27, the J gene TRBJ1-6; no clear D gene. CDR3 size: 15 residues. V was clipped by 3 bases and J by 1 base, with 7 bases between them. Germline assignment: CDR1 MNHEY and CDR2 SMNVEV (reference sequence). For the CDR3, the DNA is TGTGCCAGCAGTTTTCAGAATTCCTATAATTCACCCCTCCACTTT. It translates to CASSFQNSYNSPLHF.

The chain combines TRBV10-1 with TRBJ2-2; no definite D call. The CDR3 is 12 residues long. Trimming stripped 6 bases from V and 7 bases from J, with 9 bases between. Germline-derived CDR1 and CDR2 are WNHNN and SYGVQD (reference sequence). In DNA, the CDR3 is TGCGCCAGCAGAGGGTCTGGCGGGGAGCTGTTTTTT. This codes for CASRGSGGELFF.

This chain links TRBV7-8 with TRBJ1-4; no definite D call. V was clipped by 5 bases and J by 8 bases, with 21 bases between them. This CDR3 region has 16 residues. Germline-derived CDR1 and CDR2 are SGHVS and FQNEAQ. The CDR3 DNA follows: TGTGCCAGCAGCGCAGGCGGGCCGACGATAGGGGAAAAACTGTTTTTT. It specifies CASSAGGPTIGEKLFF. Full variable domain (missing parts from reference TRBV7-8 and TRBJ1-4): GAGVSQSPRYKVAKRGQDVALRCDPISGHVSLFWYQQALGQGPEFLTYFQNEAQLDKSGLPSDRFFAERPEGSVSTLKIQRTQQEDSAVYLCASSAGGPTIGEKLFFGSGTQLSVL.

This chain uses TRBV24-1 with TRBJ1-1, with 9 bases aligning to TRBD1. This CDR3 has 13 amino acids. Looked up from germline, CDR1 is KGHDR and CDR2 is SFDVKD. V lost 8 bases and J lost 6; bases outside the gene matches: 6. The CDR3 region has the DNA TGTGCCACCACGAAGGGACAGGGCTCTGAAGCTTTCTTT. Translated: CATTKGQGSEAFF.

This clone was observed a single time. The rearrangement uses TRBV2 and TRBJ2-7; 7 bases agree with TRBD1. From germline, CDR1 is SNHLY and CDR2 FYNNEI. This CDR3 spans 14 amino acids. V lost 3 bases and J lost 5; bases outside the gene matches: 7. In DNA, the CDR3 is TGTGCCAGCAGTGATGGTCAGGGGGACCACGAGCAGTACTTC. It yields the protein CASSDGQGDHEQYF.

The chain has TRBV27 and TRBJ2-6, with D unclear. The ends were cut back, 5 bases at V and 0 bases at J, with 5 bases in the middle. The CDR3 runs to 14 residues. Per the germline V gene, CDR1 is MNHEY and CDR2 is SMNVEV (reference sequence). The CDR3 reads CASSMSSGANVLTF. For the CDR3, the DNA is TGTGCCAGCAGTATGTCCTCTGGGGCCAACGTCCTGACTTTC.